The source of this T cell receptor (beta chain) is a study of Tregs in tolerant kidney transplant recipients. Germline V gene sequence: CDR1 SGHRS, CDR2 YFSETQ. CDR3 length equals 16 residues. Trimming shortened V by 0 bases and J by 0 bases, and 9 bases separated the two germline ends. Unstimulated Tregs (CD4+CD25+CD127-) and CD4+CD25- non-Tregs were sorted from PBMCs. Regarding this clone: Its antigen is undetermined.

The repertoire was sequenced with immunoSEQ multiplex PCR; TCRdb's copy has only in-frame clones and lacks some. Of about 240,000 clones listed, 80% to 85% are singletons. Findings and limits, study-wide: Expanding Tregs on activated donor B cells appeared to best identify donor-specific TCRbeta clones.

The chain uses TRBV5-1 and TRBJ2-2, with D possibly being TRBD1 (6 bases). The source material was CD4+ T cells from blood. This receptor was taken from a human donor in good health. CDR3 in amino acids: CASSLAGQPNTGELFF. CDR3 DNA: TGCGCCAGCAGCTTGGCTGGACAGCCGAACACCGGGGAGCTGTTTTTT.